This T cell receptor beta chain originates from a study of T cell responses to AZD1222 COVID-19 vaccine. Study results and caveats: Close to half of all spike-specific TCRs reportedly target regions of the variants that are unmutated. The study identified only six AZD1222 recipients as seropositive at baseline. Dominant CD4 TCR responses targeted spike regions 160-218 and 743-854. Repertoires were collected only later (after the peak T cell response had occurred).

The CDR3 extends over 13 amino acids. Germline loops: CDR1 KGHSH, CDR2 LQKENI. V lost 2 bases and J 3 bases, leaving 8 bases between the germline ends. On this clone: Its antigen is still unknown.

TCRdb keeps only in-frame clones here, not all; method: immunoSEQ multiplex PCR. The table shows roughly 200,000 clones, with just over 90% occurring only once. The V call is TRBV18, the J call TRBJ2-7; D is ambiguous. This sample comprised peripheral blood, obtained 28 days after the second dose of the MenACWY control vaccine. This sequence originates from an adult who received the MenACWY meningococcal vaccine as a control. The CDR3 nucleotides read TGTGCCAGCTCACCAGGCCGCGGCTACGAGCAGTACTTC. Encoded protein: CASSPGRGYEQYF.